This T cell receptor (beta chain) comes out of a study of radiation and T cells in renal cell carcinoma (TCRdb year 2020). With regard to the full study: The samples were drawn from a clinical trial, where primary renal cell carcinomas were treated with 15 Gy of stereotactic body radiation therapy and then removed by nephrectomy 4 weeks afterward. A total of under 60 samples underwent TCR beta sequencing, made up of approximately 26 tumors and roughly 27 peripheral blood samples. In the 53 samples combined, 4,016,671 unique CDR3 nucleotide sequences were found, encoding approximately 2,900,000 unique CDR3 amino acid sequences. What the authors observed across the whole study: An increase in top tumor clonotypes in blood was observed from baseline to 2 weeks post-radiation, followed by contraction by 4 weeks, which was taken to suggest transient expansion of tumor-resident clones. Because no pretreatment tumor biopsies were available, whether clonotypes were present in the tumor at baseline could not be determined. With a single-armed trial design, the study had no way to address how radiation dose or scheduling affects the TCR repertoire. Tracking of blood repertoire dynamics stopped at less than five weeks after treatment, with no follow-up past that point.

V is pared back by 4 bases and J by 2 bases, with 15 bases lying between the germline termini. Looking up the germline V gene (reference sequence) yields CDR1 GTSNPN and CDR2 SVGIG. The CDR3 runs 15 residues from the cysteine to the phenylalanine. Solely the CDR3 DNA is kept, with 45 bases framed from the first base. The immunoSEQ kit was used, according to the manufacturer's recommendations, to generate TCR beta libraries from genomic DNA. For library preparation, a first multiplex PCR was performed with proprietary primers, followed by a second PCR in which unique barcodes were added, and bead cleanups were performed after each round. Each sample batch included a kit-provided positive control reaction and a negative control reaction. The final libraries were assessed on an Agilent 4200 TapeStation D1000 ScreenTape, pooled by volume, and quantified by qPCR. Sequencing ran on an Illumina NextSeq500 with a MidOutput 150-cycle cartridge, using 156 Read1 and 15 Index1 cycles with kit custom primers. The pooled library was loaded at roughly 0.94 pM with a roughly 20% PhiX control spike-in. In the authors' own workflow: The vendor-processed data were analyzed in R, and a clonotype was defined as all T cells that share the same CDR3 nucleotide sequence. For clone abundance analyses, frequencies were normalized to the 10,000 most abundant clones per sample. Public T cell clones, which averaged fewer than five per sample, were removed prior to analysis. Tumor-enriched and baseline blood-enriched clonotypes were defined by at least a 32-fold difference in abundance between compartments. Clonotypes expanded or contracted between blood time points were identified with a beta-binomial differential abundance model. Similarity between tumor and blood repertoires was quantified using the Baroni-Urbani and Buser coefficient, and groups were compared with two-tailed Wilcoxon tests in R. TCRdb stores this immuneACCESS table with in-frame sequences only. Part of the clones is absent; in the studies checked, under half of the shortfall reflects unresolved V genes, and no reason is known for the rest. V, J and clone size reflect that table, while D and trimming were determined from the DNA. This sample gives roughly 150,000 clones in total; about 85% of them show up just once. Of the sample, about 4% falls within the top ten clones.

On this clone: Its recognized antigen is unknown. Within one base of it there is no much larger clone, and no base qualities were kept.

The time point label of this sample denotes: baseline pretreatment blood. According to the study, the label for this sample's treatment or condition signals: 15 Gy SBRT to primary tumor, nephrectomy 4 weeks later. To track tumor-enriched clonotypes, serial peripheral blood was sampled from radiation-treated patients at baseline and at 2 weeks and 4 weeks after SBRT. Renal cell carcinoma with clear cell pathology was present in all patients. Genomic DNA for TCR sequencing was prepared using the QIAamp DNA Blood Mini Kit (Qiagen). The analyses included just those samples that passed every quality control check.

This specimen consisted of blood, obtained from a patient whose treatment included radiotherapy and nephrectomy. The V and J segments used are TRBV30 and TRBJ1-3; too little of a D gene remains to name it. This TCR was recovered from a woman aged 65 to 85 with renal cell carcinoma. The DNA is as follows: TGTGCCTGGATTCTTCGGGGATCGGCTGGAAACACCATATATTTT. Translated, it gives CAWILRGSAGNTIYF.